This T cell receptor beta chain was sequenced during a study of control samples from healthy donors and cancer patients. From germline, CDR1 is SGHTA and CDR2 FQGNSA. V was clipped by 3 bases and J by 6 bases, with 3 bases between them. The CDR3 has 11 amino acids. This clone has only a few counts. TCRdb keeps only in-frame clones here, not all; method: immunoSEQ multiplex PCR. The table records 150,000 to 200,000 clones, around 90% of them present only once. Material for sequencing was blood. The clonotype comes from a man younger than 35 in good health. The gene calls are TRBV7-2 and TRBJ2-1; D is undetermined. CDR3 residues: CASSFINEQFF. CDR3 in DNA: TGTGCCAGCAGCTTCATCAATGAGCAGTTCTTC.